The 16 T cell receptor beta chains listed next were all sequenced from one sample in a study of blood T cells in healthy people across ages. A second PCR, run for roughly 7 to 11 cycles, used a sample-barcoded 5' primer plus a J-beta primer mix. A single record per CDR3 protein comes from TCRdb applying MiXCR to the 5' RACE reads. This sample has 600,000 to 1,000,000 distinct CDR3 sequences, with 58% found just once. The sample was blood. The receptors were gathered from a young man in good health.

CDR3 bases: TGCGCCAGCAGCTTGCCAAGGGGGGATGGCTATGGCTACACCTTC. This encodes CASSLPRGDGYGYTF. The chain has TRBV5-1 and TRBJ1-2, with D maybe TRBD1 (6 bases). The CDR3 consists of 15 residues. Between the trimmed V and J ends, which lost 1 base and 4 bases, there was a span of 14 bases. Germline CDR1 and CDR2: SGHRS and YFSETQ.

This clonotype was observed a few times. Here the CDR3 DNA reads TGTGCCAGCAGCCGCGACCCGACCCAGACCCAGTACTTC. It translates to CASSRDPTQTQYF. The V call is TRBV7-2, the J call TRBJ2-5; no clear D. Germline CDR1 is SGHTA and CDR2 is FQGNSA. V shed 5 bases and J shed 6 bases, with 13 bases lying between them. The CDR3 extends over 13 amino acids. The whole variable domain, filled in from reference TRBV7-2 and TRBJ2-5, reads GAGVSQSPSNKVTEKGKDVELRCDPISGHTALYWYRQSLGQGLEFLIYFQGNSAPDKSGLPSDRFSAERTGGSVSTLTIQRTQQEDSAVYLCASSRDPTQTQYFGPGTRLLVL.

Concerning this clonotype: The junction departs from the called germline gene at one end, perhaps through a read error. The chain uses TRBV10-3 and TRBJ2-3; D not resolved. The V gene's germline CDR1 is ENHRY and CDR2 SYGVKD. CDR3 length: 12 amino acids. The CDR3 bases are TGCACCTACGCGCTCCCGTTTGATACGCAGTATTTT. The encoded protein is CTYALPFDTQYF.

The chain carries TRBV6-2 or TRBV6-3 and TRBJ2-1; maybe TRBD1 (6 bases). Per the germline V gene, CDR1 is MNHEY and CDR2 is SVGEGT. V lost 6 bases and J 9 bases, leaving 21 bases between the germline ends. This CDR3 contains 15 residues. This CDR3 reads CASSLIGGEVSEQFF. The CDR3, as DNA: TGTGCCAGCAGCCTGATAGGGGGAGAAGTGAGTGAGCAGTTCTTC.

CDR3 in DNA: TGTGCCAGCAGACACACAGGGGGCGATGAGACCCAGTACTTC. Protein product: CASRHTGGDETQYF. The rearrangement links TRBV3-1 to TRBJ2-7, with TRBD1 identical over 9 bases. The tail of the sequence fits TRBJ2-5 better, so the J call may be wrong. The CDR3 spans 14 residues. Germline V gives CDR1 LGHDT, CDR2 YNNKEL (reference sequence).

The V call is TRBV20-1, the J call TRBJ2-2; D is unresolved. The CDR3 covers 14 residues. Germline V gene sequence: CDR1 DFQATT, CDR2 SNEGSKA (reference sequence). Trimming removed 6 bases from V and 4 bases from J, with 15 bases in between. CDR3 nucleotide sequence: TGCAGTGCCAGAAGCCCTCCGGGCACCGGGGAGCTGTTTTTT. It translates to CSARSPPGTGELFF.

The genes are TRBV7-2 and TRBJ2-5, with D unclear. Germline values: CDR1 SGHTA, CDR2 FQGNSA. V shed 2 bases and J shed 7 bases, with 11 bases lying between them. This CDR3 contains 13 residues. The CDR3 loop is CASSLISLGTQYF. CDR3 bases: TGTGCCAGCAGCTTAATTTCGTTGGGGACCCAGTACTTC.

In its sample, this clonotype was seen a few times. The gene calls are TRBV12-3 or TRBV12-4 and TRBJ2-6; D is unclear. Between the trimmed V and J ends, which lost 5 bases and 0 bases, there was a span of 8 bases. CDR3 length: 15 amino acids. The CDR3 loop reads CASSPRISGANVLTF. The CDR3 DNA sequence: TGTGCCAGCAGTCCAAGAATCTCTGGGGCCAACGTCCTGACTTTC.

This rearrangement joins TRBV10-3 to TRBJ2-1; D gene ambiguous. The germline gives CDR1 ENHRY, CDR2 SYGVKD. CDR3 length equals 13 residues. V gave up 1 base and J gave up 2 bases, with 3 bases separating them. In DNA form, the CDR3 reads TGTGCCATCAGTGAGTTTCCCTACAATGAGCAGTTCTTC. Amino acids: CAISEFPYNEQFF.

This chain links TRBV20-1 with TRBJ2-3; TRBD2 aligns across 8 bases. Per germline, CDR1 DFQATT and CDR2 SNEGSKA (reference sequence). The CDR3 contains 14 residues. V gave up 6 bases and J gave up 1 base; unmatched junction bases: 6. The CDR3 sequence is CSAFSGIGTDTQYF. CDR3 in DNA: TGCAGTGCCTTTAGCGGGATAGGCACAGATACGCAGTATTTT.

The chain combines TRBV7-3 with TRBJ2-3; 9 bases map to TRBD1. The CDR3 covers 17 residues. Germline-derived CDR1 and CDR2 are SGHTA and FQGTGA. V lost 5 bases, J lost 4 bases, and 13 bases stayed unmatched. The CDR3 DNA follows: TGTGCCAGCAGCCAACATCTCGGGACAGGGAGCGCAGATACGCAGTATTTT. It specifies CASSQHLGTGSADTQYF.

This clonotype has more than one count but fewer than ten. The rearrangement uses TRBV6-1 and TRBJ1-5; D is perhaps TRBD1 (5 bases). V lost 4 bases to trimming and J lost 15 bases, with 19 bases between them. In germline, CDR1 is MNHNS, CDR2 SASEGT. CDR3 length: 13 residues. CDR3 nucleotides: TGTGCCAGCAGTGGGGACGAGATGGCCAGGCCGCATTTT. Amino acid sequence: CASSGDEMARPHF.

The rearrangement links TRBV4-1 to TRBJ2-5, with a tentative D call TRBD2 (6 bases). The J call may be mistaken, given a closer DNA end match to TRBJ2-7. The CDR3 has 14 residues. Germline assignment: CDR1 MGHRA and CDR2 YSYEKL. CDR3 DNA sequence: TGCGCCAGCAGCCCGGACTATGGACCTTACGAGCAGTACTTC. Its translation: CASSPDYGPYEQYF.

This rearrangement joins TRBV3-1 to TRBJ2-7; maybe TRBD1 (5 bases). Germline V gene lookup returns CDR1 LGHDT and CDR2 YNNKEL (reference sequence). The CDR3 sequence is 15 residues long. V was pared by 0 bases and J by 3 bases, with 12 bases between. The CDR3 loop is CASSQDPTALYEQYF. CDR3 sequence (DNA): TGTGCCAGCAGCCAAGATCCGACAGCCCTCTACGAGCAGTACTTC.

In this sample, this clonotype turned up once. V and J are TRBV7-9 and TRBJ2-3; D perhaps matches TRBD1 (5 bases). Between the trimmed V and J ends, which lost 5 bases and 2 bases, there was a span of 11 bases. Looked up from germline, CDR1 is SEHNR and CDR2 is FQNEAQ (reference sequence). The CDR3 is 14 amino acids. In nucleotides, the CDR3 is TGTGCCAGCAGCCCTCGACAGTACACAGATACGCAGTATTTT. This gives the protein CASSPRQYTDTQYF.

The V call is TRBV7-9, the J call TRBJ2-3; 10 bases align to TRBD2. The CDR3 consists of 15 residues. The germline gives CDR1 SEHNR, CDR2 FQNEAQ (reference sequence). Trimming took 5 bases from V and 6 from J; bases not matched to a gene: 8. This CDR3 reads CASSALAGSRDTQYF. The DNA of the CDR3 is TGTGCCAGCAGCGCACTAGCGGGGAGTAGGGATACGCAGTATTTT.